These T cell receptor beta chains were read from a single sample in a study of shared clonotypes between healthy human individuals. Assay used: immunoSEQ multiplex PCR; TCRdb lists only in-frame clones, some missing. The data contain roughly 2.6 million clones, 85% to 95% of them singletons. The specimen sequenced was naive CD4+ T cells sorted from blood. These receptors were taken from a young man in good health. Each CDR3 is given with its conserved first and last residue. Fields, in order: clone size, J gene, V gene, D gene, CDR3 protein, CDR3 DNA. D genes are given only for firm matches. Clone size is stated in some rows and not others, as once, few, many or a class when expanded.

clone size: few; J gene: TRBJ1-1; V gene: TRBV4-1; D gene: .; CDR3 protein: CASSQDLGWTDSEAFF; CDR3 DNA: TGCGCCAGCAGCCAAGATCTTGGGTGGACAGACTCTGAAGCTTTCTTT
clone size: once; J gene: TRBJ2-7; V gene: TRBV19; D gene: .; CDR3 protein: CASSKVVSSYEQYF; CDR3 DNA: TGTGCCAGTAGTAAGGTTGTTAGCTCCTACGAGCAGTACTTC
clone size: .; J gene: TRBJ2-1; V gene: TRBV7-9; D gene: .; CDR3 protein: CASTQWGDEQFF; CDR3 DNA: TGTGCCAGCACCCAGTGGGGTGATGAGCAGTTCTTC
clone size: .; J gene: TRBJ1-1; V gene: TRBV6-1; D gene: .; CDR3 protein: CASNRDGRVAEAFF; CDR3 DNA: TGTGCCAGCAACAGGGATGGGCGTGTGGCTGAAGCTTTCTTT
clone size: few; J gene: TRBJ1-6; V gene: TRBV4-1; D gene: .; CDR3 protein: CASRGSGVHSPLHF; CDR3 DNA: TGCGCCAGTAGGGGGTCAGGGGTACATTCACCCCTCCACTTT
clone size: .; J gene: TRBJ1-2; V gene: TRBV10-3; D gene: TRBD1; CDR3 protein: CAIRGQGAGYGYTF; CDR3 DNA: TGTGCCATCAGGGGACAGGGGGCGGGCTATGGCTACACCTTC
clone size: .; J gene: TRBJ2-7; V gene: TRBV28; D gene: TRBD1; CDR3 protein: CASGQGPYEQYF; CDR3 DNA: TGTGCCAGTGGACAGGGGCCTTACGAGCAGTACTTC
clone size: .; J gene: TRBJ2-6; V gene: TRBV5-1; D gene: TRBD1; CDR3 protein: CASSSDRGRAGANVLTF; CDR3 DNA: TGCGCCAGCAGCTCGGACAGGGGGCGGGCTGGGGCCAACGTCCTGACTTTC
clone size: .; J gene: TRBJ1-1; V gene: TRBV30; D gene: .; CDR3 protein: CAWAREAFF; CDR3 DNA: TGTGCCTGGGCTAGGGAAGCTTTCTTT
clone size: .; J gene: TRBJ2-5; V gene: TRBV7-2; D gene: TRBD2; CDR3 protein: CASSPGLAGGRVRETQYF; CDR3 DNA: TGTGCCAGCAGCCCCGGACTAGCGGGGGGGCGAGTAAGAGAGACCCAGTACTTC
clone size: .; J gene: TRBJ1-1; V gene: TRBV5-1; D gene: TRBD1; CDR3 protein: CASSTGQGNTEAFF; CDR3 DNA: TGCGCCAGCAGCACAGGACAGGGAAACACTGAAGCTTTCTTT
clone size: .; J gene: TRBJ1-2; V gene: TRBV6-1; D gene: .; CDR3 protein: CASSEAGTSRVGTF; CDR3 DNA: TGTGCCAGCAGTGAAGCGGGCACCTCACGCGTGGGGACCTTC
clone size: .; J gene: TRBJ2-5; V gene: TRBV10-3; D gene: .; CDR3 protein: CAISDPLRGTQETQYF; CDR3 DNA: TGTGCCATCAGTGATCCCCTGCGAGGTACGCAAGAGACCCAGTACTTC
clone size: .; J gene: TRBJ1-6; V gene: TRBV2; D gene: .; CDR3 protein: CASSNVLPSPLHF; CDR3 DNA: TGTGCCAGCAGTAACGTCTTACCCTCACCCCTCCACTTT
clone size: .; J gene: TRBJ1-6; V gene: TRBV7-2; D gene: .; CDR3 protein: CASSLYQQTFYNSPLHF; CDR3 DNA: TGTGCCAGCAGCTTATACCAACAGACCTTCTATAATTCACCCCTCCACTTT
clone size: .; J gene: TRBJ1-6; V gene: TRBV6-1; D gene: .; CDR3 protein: CASRGGTLNSPLHF; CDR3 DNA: TGTGCCAGCAGGGGCGGGACGCTAAATTCACCCCTCCACTTT
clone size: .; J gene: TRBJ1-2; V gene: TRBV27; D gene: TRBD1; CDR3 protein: CASGTLDRSPYGYTF; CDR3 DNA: TGTGCCAGCGGAACACTGGACAGGTCCCCATATGGCTACACCTTC
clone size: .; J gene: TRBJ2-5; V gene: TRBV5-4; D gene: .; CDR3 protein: CASSLDWAGTQYF; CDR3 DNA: TGTGCCAGCAGCTTGGACTGGGCGGGGACCCAGTACTTC
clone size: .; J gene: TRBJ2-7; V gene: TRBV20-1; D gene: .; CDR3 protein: CSAGPAYEQYF; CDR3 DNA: TGCAGTGCGGGCCCAGCCTACGAGCAGTACTTC
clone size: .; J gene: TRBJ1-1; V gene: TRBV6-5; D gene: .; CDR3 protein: CASTPALNTEAFF; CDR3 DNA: TGTGCCAGCACCCCGGCCCTTAACACTGAAGCTTTCTTT
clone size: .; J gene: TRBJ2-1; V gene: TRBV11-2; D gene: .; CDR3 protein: CASSFKNEQFF; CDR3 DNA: TGTGCCAGCAGCTTCAAAAATGAGCAGTTCTTC
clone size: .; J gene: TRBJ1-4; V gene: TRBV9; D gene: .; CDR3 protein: CASSVRGGDEKLFF; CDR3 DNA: TGTGCCAGCAGCGTCAGGGGAGGGGATGAAAAACTGTTTTTT
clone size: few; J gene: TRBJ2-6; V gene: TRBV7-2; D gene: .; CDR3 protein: CASSAQTSGANVLTF; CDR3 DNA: TGTGCCAGCAGCGCACAGACCTCTGGGGCCAACGTCCTGACTTTC
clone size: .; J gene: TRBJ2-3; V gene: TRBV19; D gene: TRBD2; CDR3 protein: CASSSGRAPDTQYF; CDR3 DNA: TGTGCCAGTAGTAGTGGGAGGGCTCCAGATACGCAGTATTTT
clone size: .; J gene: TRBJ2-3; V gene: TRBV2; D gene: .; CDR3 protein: CASSQGGASTDTQYF; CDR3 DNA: TGTGCCAGCAGTCAGGGGGGGGCCAGCACAGATACGCAGTATTTT
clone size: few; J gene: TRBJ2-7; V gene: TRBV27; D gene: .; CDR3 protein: CASSLSGTVTYEQYF; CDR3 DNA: TGTGCCAGCAGCCTGAGTGGGACTGTCACCTACGAGCAGTACTTC